This entry concerns a single T cell receptor beta chain. These data are taken from a study of patients and donors after allogeneic stem cell transplantation. TCRdb used MiXCR to reprocess the RT-PCR reads, holding one entry per CDR3 protein. Of about a million distinct CDR3 sequences detected, approximately 19% appear once; the ten largest clones hold 6%. The CDR3 has 14 amino acids. Losses at the gene ends were 3 bases for V and 4 bases for J; bases not matched to a gene: 8. From germline, CDR1 is DFQATT and CDR2 SNEGSKA (reference sequence). The sample was blood, either unsorted or a sorted T cell fraction (not recorded which). V gene TRBV20-1 combines with J gene TRBJ2-7, with TRBD2 matching 8 bases. The TCR comes from a human donor who was either an allogeneic HSCT recipient or a stem cell or donor lymphocyte infusion donor (not recorded which). It is not recorded whose cells these are; they may come from a transplant donor. The CDR3 DNA is TGCAGTGCTAGGGACCTTAGCGGGGTTTACGAGCAGTACTTC. Translation gives CSARDLSGVYEQYF.